This passage covers 32 T cell receptor beta chains from one sample sequenced in a study of cytomegalovirus exposure and HLA in healthy donors. The PCR made use of 60 Vbeta and 13 Jbeta primers. The protocol was immunoSEQ multiplex PCR, while the TCRdb copy is restricted to in-frame clones and leaves out a portion. The sample totals some 72,000 clones. Sequencing was done on a sample of PBMCs. The receptor source for this set is a man aged 40-55 years in good health and CMV-seronegative.

The chain links TRBV5-1 to TRBJ1-2; maybe TRBD1 (6 bases). Germline-derived CDR1 and CDR2 are SGHRS and YFSETQ. V lost 7 bases and J lost 4, with 17 bases in between. The CDR3 is 14 amino acids. DNA of the CDR3: TGCGCCAGCCGCACGGGGGGCGCACCCTATGGCTACACCTTC. Amino acid sequence: CASRTGGAPYGYTF.

This rearrangement joins TRBV21-1 to TRBJ1-2. TRBV21-1 is labeled a pseudogene. There are 15 residues in the CDR3. The CDR3 nucleotides read TGTGCCAGCAGCAAAGGAGGGACTGCCAACTATGGCTACACCTTC. Its translation: CASSKGGTANYGYTF.

The V and J genes are TRBV14 and TRBJ2-2; D is unclear. CDR1 and CDR2 from the germline V gene are SGHDN and FVKESK. The V end was cut by 2 bases, the J end by 8 bases, with 9 bases between. The CDR3 runs to 13 residues. The CDR3 DNA follows: TGTGCCAGCAGCCAAATTAGTTATGGGGAGCTGTTTTTT. Its translation: CASSQISYGELFF.

The DNA for the CDR3 is TGTGCCAGCAGCTTGGGGGGGAGAATGGGAGGCTACACCTTC. This gives the protein CASSLGGRMGGYTF. The chain combines TRBV9 with TRBJ1-2; tentative D call: TRBD1 (5 bases). CDR3 length equals 14 residues. Looked up from germline, CDR1 is SGDLS and CDR2 is YYNGEE. The V gene lost 4 bases and the J gene lost 8 bases, with 18 bases spanning the gap.

The chain carries TRBV27 and TRBJ2-7; D unresolved. Germline V gene data show CDR1 as MNHEY and CDR2 as SMNVEV (reference sequence). The length of the CDR3 is 11 residues. The V gene lost 10 bases and the J gene lost 4 bases, with 11 bases spanning the gap. The CDR3 nucleotides are TGTGCCACCCGACATTTTTACGAGCAGTACTTC. It specifies CATRHFYEQYF.

This rearrangement joins TRBV10-1 to TRBJ2-3; TRBD1 aligns across 9 bases. Germline trimming cut 6 bases from V and 9 bases from J; bases unmatched to any gene: 10. The CDR3 runs to 14 residues. CDR1 WNHNN and CDR2 SYGVQD come from the germline V gene (reference sequence). The DNA of the CDR3 is TGCGCCAGCAGGGAACAGGGGGCTCGAGACACGCAGTATTTT. This codes for CASREQGARDTQYF.

In DNA form, the CDR3 reads TGTGCCAGCAGCCCATCTACGTCGGACAGGGTATTAACAGATACGCAGTATTTT. It yields the protein CASSPSTSDRVLTDTQYF. The chain joins TRBV2 to TRBJ2-3; the match to TRBD1 covers 8 bases. The germline CDR1 and CDR2 sequences are SNHLY and FYNNEI. The CDR3 is made up of 18 amino acids. V shed 6 bases and J 3 bases; nucleotides not matched to a gene: 17.

The gene calls are TRBV19 and TRBJ2-3, with TRBD2 matching over 14 bases. J lost 4 bases, V lost 8 bases, and 5 bases had no gene match. The germline CDR1 and CDR2 sequences are LNHDA and SQIVND (reference sequence). The CDR3 loop spans 15 amino acids. The CDR3 here is CASSRLAGGSDTQYF. The DNA for the CDR3 is TGTGCCAGTTCAAGACTAGCGGGAGGGTCAGATACGCAGTATTTT.

The chain couples TRBV19 to TRBJ2-3, with 8 positions matching TRBD1. There are 15 residues in the CDR3. Germline V gives CDR1 LNHDA, CDR2 SQIVND (reference sequence). V was pared by 3 bases and J by 5 bases, with 7 bases of the junction left unmatched. In nucleotides, the CDR3 is TGTGCCAGTAGTATTCAGGGGGCATCCGTAGATACGCAGTATTTT. Residues: CASSIQGASVDTQYF.

V usage is TRBV19 and J usage is TRBJ1-2; TRBD1 agrees at 9 bases. J was trimmed by 5 bases and V by 3 bases; bases with no gene match: 1. This CDR3 is 13 amino acids long. CDR1 and CDR2 from the germline V gene are LNHDA and SQIVND (reference sequence). In DNA form, the CDR3 reads TGTGCCAGTAGTATGGGACAGGGATATGGCTACACCTTC. Amino acid sequence: CASSMGQGYGYTF.

The chain is built from TRBV5-1 and TRBJ2-7; unclear D gene. V lost 0 bases to trimming and J lost 7 bases, with 20 bases between them. CDR1 is SGHRS and CDR2 is YFSETQ in the germline V gene. The CDR3 extends over 16 amino acids. The CDR3 reads CASSLVGAGLDSEQYF. The CDR3 region has the DNA TGCGCCAGCAGCTTGGTTGGTGCAGGTTTAGATTCGGAGCAGTACTTC. Full variable domain (rest looked up from reference TRBV5-1 and TRBJ2-7): KAGVTQTPRYLIKTRGQQVTLSCSPISGHRSVSWYQQTPGQGLQFLFEYFSETQRNKGNFPGRFSGRQFSNSRSEMNVSTLELGDSALYLCASSLVGAGLDSEQYFGPGTRLTVT.

V usage is TRBV4-1 and J usage is TRBJ1-4; a weak D match, TRBD1 (6 bases). Germline-derived CDR1 and CDR2 are MGHRA and YSYEKL. The CDR3 runs to 14 residues. V lost 0 bases and J lost 10, with 12 bases in between. CDR3 DNA sequence: TGCGCCAGCAGCCAAGATCCGGGGGGCGGAAAACTGTTTTTT. This encodes CASSQDPGGGKLFF.

V and J are TRBV25-1 and TRBJ1-1; D uncertain. Germline assignment: CDR1 MGHDK and CDR2 SYGVNS. The CDR3 runs to 13 residues. Trimming left V 6 bases short and J 0 bases short, with 8 bases between. The CDR3 region is CASRGILNTEAFF. CDR3 sequence (DNA): TGTGCCAGCAGGGGCATTTTGAACACTGAAGCTTTCTTT.

V and J are TRBV27 and TRBJ2-3; D gene ambiguous. The CDR3 totals 11 residues. V lost 7 bases to trimming and J lost 3 bases, with 5 bases between them. Germline V lookup: CDR1 MNHEY, CDR2 SMNVEV (reference sequence). CDR3 DNA sequence: TGTGCCAGCATCCGGACAGATACGCAGTATTTT. This gives the protein CASIRTDTQYF.

CDR3 sequence: CASSLRAGENYGYTF. CDR3 nucleotide sequence: TGCGCCAGCAGCTTGAGGGCAGGGGAGAACTATGGCTACACCTTC. The rearrangement links TRBV5-1 to TRBJ1-2; possibly TRBD1 for D (6 bases). This CDR3 has 15 residues. The germline gives CDR1 SGHRS, CDR2 YFSETQ. The V end lost 1 base, the J end lost 2 bases, and 12 bases lay between the germline ends.

CDR3 region: CASSYLAGAGGEQFF. For the CDR3, the DNA is TGTGCCAGCAGCTATCTAGCGGGGGCGGGCGGTGAGCAGTTCTTC. This chain joins TRBV11-2 and TRBJ2-1; TRBD2 agrees at 10 bases. V shed 4 bases and J 9 bases; nucleotides not matched to a gene: 9. Germline CDR1 SGHAT, CDR2 FQNNGV. The CDR3 consists of 15 residues.

The chain employs TRBV9 and TRBJ2-5, with 12 bases that match TRBD2. The CDR3 is made up of 17 amino acids. From germline, CDR1 is SGDLS and CDR2 YYNGEE. V lost 4 bases to trimming and J lost 5 bases; unmatched junction nucleotides: 12. CDR3 region: CASSRTPGLAGSETQYF. The CDR3, as DNA: TGTGCCAGCAGCCGGACCCCGGGACTAGCGGGTTCGGAGACCCAGTACTTC.

The chain couples TRBV4-2 to TRBJ2-1, with D possibly TRBD1 on 5 matching bases. The germline V gene has CDR1 LGHNA and CDR2 YNFKEQ. V was cut by 1 base and J by 3 bases, with 22 bases left in between. The CDR3 runs to 19 residues. CDR3 region: CASSQVNRLEVTLYNEQFF. The CDR3 region has the DNA TGTGCCAGCAGCCAAGTGAACAGGCTGGAAGTGACCCTCTACAATGAGCAGTTCTTC.

The chain uses TRBV5-4 and TRBJ1-1; 7 nucleotides match TRBD1. J lost 3 bases, V lost 6 bases, and 11 bases had no gene match. The CDR3 length is 15 residues. Germline V gene sequence: CDR1 SGHNT, CDR2 YYREEE (reference sequence). The chain's CDR3 is CASTPPDRSYTEAFF. The CDR3 coding sequence is TGTGCCAGCACCCCCCCGGACAGGTCCTACACTGAAGCTTTCTTT. Drawing the rest from reference TRBV5-4 and TRBJ1-1, the complete variable domain is ETGVTQSPTHLIKTRGQQVTLRCSSQSGHNTVSWYQQALGQGPQFIFQYYREEENGRGNFPPRFSGLQFPNYSSELNVNALELDDSALYLCASTPPDRSYTEAFFGQGTRLTVV.

CDR3 DNA: TGTGCCAGCAGCACGAGAAATTCTGGGGCCAACGTCCTGACTTTC. Amino acids: CASSTRNSGANVLTF. V and J are TRBV9 and TRBJ2-6; D not certain. The germline V gene has CDR1 SGDLS and CDR2 YYNGEE. CDR3 length equals 15 residues. V lost 4 bases and J 1 base, leaving 9 bases between the germline ends.

The genes are TRBV21-1 and TRBJ1-2; the table's D call of TRBD1 was not tested on the DNA. TRBV21-1 has pseudogene status. This CDR3 has 19 residues. In DNA form, the CDR3 reads TGTGCCAGCAGCAAGGGGGACAGGGTGAAGGCGCTAGCTACCTATGGCTACACCTTC. Its translation: CASSKGDRVKALATYGYTF.

V and J are TRBV5-1 and TRBJ1-1, with TRBD1 matching over 8 bases. The germline V gene encodes CDR1 SGHRS and CDR2 YFSETQ. This CDR3 has 14 amino acids. V was pared by 2 bases and J by 5 bases, with 5 bases of the junction left unmatched. CDR3 in DNA: TGCGCCAGCAGCTTTGGACAGGGTTGGACTGAAGCTTTCTTT. Protein sequence: CASSFGQGWTEAFF.

The CDR3 region has the DNA TGTGCCAGTAGCAAAAATCCCGGGACAGGGGGCTCTGGGGCCAACGTCCTGACTTTC. Amino acid sequence: CASSKNPGTGGSGANVLTF. J is TRBJ2-6 and V is TRBV19; 11 bases align to TRBD1. J gave up 0 bases and V 6 bases, and 10 bases lay outside the gene matches. The CDR3 is made up of 19 amino acids. Per the germline V gene, CDR1 is LNHDA and CDR2 is SQIVND (reference sequence).

The rearrangement uses TRBV30 and TRBJ2-3, with D uncertain. The CDR3 runs to 11 residues. CDR1 GTSNPN and CDR2 SVGIG come from the germline V gene (reference sequence). With 2 bases removed from V and 5 bases from J, the gap between germline ends came to 5 bases. The CDR3: CAWSSGDTQYF. The CDR3 bases are TGTGCCTGGAGTTCCGGAGATACGCAGTATTTT. The full variable domain, completed using reference TRBV30 and TRBJ2-3, is SQTIHQWPATLVQPVGSPLSLECTVEGTSNPNLYWYRQAAGRGLQLLFYSVGIGQISSEVPQNLSASRPQDRQFILSSKKLLLSDSGFYLCAWSSGDTQYFGPGTRLTVL.

V usage is TRBV10-3 and J usage is TRBJ2-3; 10 bases match TRBD1. This CDR3 spans 17 amino acids. Germline V lookup: CDR1 ENHRY, CDR2 SYGVKD. V was clipped by 0 bases and J by 1 base; unmatched bases: 4. CDR3 bases: TGTGCCATCAGTGAGTCCATTGGGACAGGGGGCACAGATACGCAGTATTTT. Amino acids: CAISESIGTGGTDTQYF.

The chain recombines TRBV5-1 with TRBJ2-5, with D perhaps matching TRBD2 (6 bases). Germline V gives CDR1 SGHRS, CDR2 YFSETQ. This CDR3 is 15 amino acids long. With 6 bases removed from V and 4 bases from J, the gap between germline ends came to 19 bases. CDR3 coding DNA: TGCGCCAGCAAGGTGGGGGATATGGGGGGAGAGACCCAGTACTTC. Its protein product is CASKVGDMGGETQYF. The variable domain in full, completed from reference TRBV5-1 and TRBJ2-5, reads KAGVTQTPRYLIKTRGQQVTLSCSPISGHRSVSWYQQTPGQGLQFLFEYFSETQRNKGNFPGRFSGRQFSNSRSEMNVSTLELGDSALYLCASKVGDMGGETQYFGPGTRLLVL.

The chain uses TRBV7-2 and TRBJ1-2, with 10 bases fitting TRBD1. This CDR3 has 15 amino acids. Unmatched junction bases numbered 3, after V lost 1 base and J lost 4 bases. The germline CDR1 and CDR2 sequences are SGHTA and FQGNSA. CDR3 in DNA: TGTGCCAGCAGCTTAGGGACAGGGGGTGGCTATGGCTACACCTTC. Protein sequence: CASSLGTGGGYGYTF.

The V and J genes are TRBV5-1 and TRBJ1-3, with 9 bases fitting TRBD1. The V and J ends lost 4 bases and 3 bases, in that order; junction bases with no gene match: 8. The V gene's germline CDR1 is SGHRS and CDR2 YFSETQ. This CDR3 is built from 16 residues. The CDR3 loop is CASSPWGQGGGNTIYF. The CDR3 DNA is TGCGCCAGCAGCCCGTGGGGACAGGGAGGTGGAAACACCATATATTTT.

About this clone: A junction boundary mismatches the germline segment, possibly from a read error. The sample holds other DNA sequences that translate to the same CDR3. J is TRBJ1-1 and V is TRBV5-8; no firm D call. The CDR3 contains 16 residues. Germline V gene lookup returns CDR1 SGHTS and CDR2 YDEGEE. For the CDR3, the DNA is TGTGCCAGCAGCCTCCGTTCGGGTGTTTTGAACACTGAAGCCTTCTTT. Protein: CASSLRSGVLNTEAFF. Drawing the rest from reference TRBV5-8 and TRBJ1-1, the complete variable domain is EAGVTQSPTHLIKTRGQQATLRCSPISGHTSVYWYQQALGLGLQFLLWYDEGEERNRGNFPPRFSGRQFPNYSSELNVNALELEDSALYLCASSLRSGVLNTEAFFGQGTRLTVV.

CDR3 residues: CASSYQGVMNTEAFF. The CDR3 region has the DNA TGTGCCAGCAGTTACCAGGGGGTAATGAACACTGAAGCTTTCTTT. The chain has TRBV6-5 and TRBJ1-1; 7 bases match TRBD1. V lost 2 bases, J lost 0 bases, and 3 bases stayed unmatched. The CDR3 covers 15 residues. From germline, CDR1 is MNHEY and CDR2 SVGAGI.

CDR3 sequence: CASSFFADYEQYF. The CDR3 coding sequence is TGTGCCAGCAGCTTTTTTGCGGATTACGAGCAGTACTTC. The chain carries TRBV11-2 and TRBJ2-7; no clear D. The CDR3 extends over 13 amino acids. V was clipped by 3 bases and J by 4 bases, with 10 bases between them. Germline values: CDR1 SGHAT, CDR2 FQNNGV.

The chain couples TRBV6-1 to TRBJ1-1, with 10 bases identical to TRBD1. The trim removed 6 bases at V and 6 bases at J, leaving 7 bases unmatched. The CDR3 has 14 amino acids. CDR1 is MNHNS and CDR2 is SASEGT in the germline V gene. The CDR3 spells CASRGGQGWSEAFF. CDR3 nucleotides: TGTGCCAGCAGGGGGGGACAGGGGTGGTCTGAAGCTTTCTTT.